Sequencing of this T cell receptor beta chain was carried out in a study of cytomegalovirus exposure and HLA in healthy donors. Study background: The approximately 110 validation repertoires used the same platform as the roughly 620 first-cohort repertoires, a later analysis reported.

Concerning this clone itself: What it binds is unknown.

The CDR3 spans 15 residues. Trimming left V 5 bases short and J 0 bases short, with 14 bases between. CDR1 MDHEN and CDR2 SYDVKM come from the germline V gene. Study-wide findings and caveats: In vitro data verified three CMV-associated chains as specific for CMV antigens. The study designated about 180 TCR beta chains cytomegalovirus-associated.

Sequencing used immunoSEQ multiplex PCR; TCRdb keeps in-frame clones, though not all of them. The sample includes over 200,000 clones, around 88% seen only once; the top ten take about 2.7%. The sample comprised PBMCs. This TCR came from a woman between 18 and 29 years old in good health and CMV-seronegative. V usage is TRBV28 and J usage is TRBJ2-7; D is uncertain. CDR3 DNA sequence: TGTGCCAGCAGTCACCCGCGAGAGAACTCCTACGAGCAGTACTTC. Protein: CASSHPRENSYEQYF.